This TCR beta chain was captured in a study of blood T cell repertoires in COVID-19. Overall study: COVID-19 samples, acute and convalescent, were from the United States, Italy and Spain.

Germline values: CDR1 SGHNT, CDR2 YENEEA. This CDR3 has 12 residues. Trimming shortened V by 4 bases and J by 8 bases, and 11 bases separated the two germline ends. This clone was detected a few times. Generated by immunoSEQ multiplex PCR, the TCRdb table keeps only in-frame clones and is missing some. The top ten hold more than 15% of the sample, which has 25,000 to 30,000 clones, nearly 85% seen once. The chain is built from TRBV11-3 and TRBJ1-2; no definite D call. Sequencing was done on a sample of peripheral blood. The TCR was taken from a man in his 70s with active COVID-19. The CDR3 DNA sequence: TGTGCCAGCAGCTCCAGGTCGTGGGGCTACACCTTC. It specifies CASSSRSWGYTF.